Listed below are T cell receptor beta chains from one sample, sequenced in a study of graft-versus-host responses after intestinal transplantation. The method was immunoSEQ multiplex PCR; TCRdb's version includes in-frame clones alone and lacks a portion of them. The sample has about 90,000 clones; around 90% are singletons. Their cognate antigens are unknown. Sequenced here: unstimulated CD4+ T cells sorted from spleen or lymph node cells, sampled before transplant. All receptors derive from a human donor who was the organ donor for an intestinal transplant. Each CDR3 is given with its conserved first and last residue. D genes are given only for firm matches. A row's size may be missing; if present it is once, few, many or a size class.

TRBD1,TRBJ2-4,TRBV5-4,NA,TGTGCCAGCAGCCACCCCGTGACAGGGAAAAACATTCAGTACTTC,CASSHPVTGKNIQYF
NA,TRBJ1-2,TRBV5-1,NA,TGCGCCAGCAGCCAAGAACAAGGACTTAACTATGGCTACACCTTC,CASSQEQGLNYGYTF
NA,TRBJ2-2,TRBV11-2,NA,TGTGCCAGCAGTTTGGGTTGGGGCAAAACAAACACCGGGGAGCTGTTTTTT,CASSLGWGKTNTGELFF
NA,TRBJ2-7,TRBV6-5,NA,TGTGCCAGCGAAGGGGGTGTCCCCTACGAGCAGTACTTC,CASEGGVPYEQYF
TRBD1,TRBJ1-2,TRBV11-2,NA,TGTGCCAGCAGCCGGGACAGGGGCTATGGCTACACCTTC,CASSRDRGYGYTF
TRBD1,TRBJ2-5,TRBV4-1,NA,TGCGCCAGCAGCCCAATAAAAATCGTTTCGTGGGACAGGGACCAAGAGACCCAGTACTTC,CASSPIKIVSWDRDQETQYF
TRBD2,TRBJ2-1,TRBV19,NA,TGTGCCAGTAGTACACCGATGGGACTAGCGGGTAAGAAGTCTCAGGTAGATGAGCAGTTCTTC,CASSTPMGLAGKKSQVDEQFF
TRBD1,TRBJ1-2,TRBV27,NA,TGTGCCAGCAGACAGACTCCCCGACAGGGGGCGTCGTACTATGGCTACACCTTC,CASRQTPRQGASYYGYTF
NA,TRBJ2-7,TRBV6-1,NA,TGTGCCAGCAGTGTTAGCGTGTGGGAGCAGTACTTC,CASSVSVWEQYF
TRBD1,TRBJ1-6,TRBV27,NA,TGTGCCAGCAGTTTAAAAAGGACAGGGGCGGGCTCCTATAATTCACCCCTCCACTTT,CASSLKRTGAGSYNSPLHF
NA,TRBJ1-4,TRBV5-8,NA,TGTGCCAGCAGCCGAGGGACTGTTTATGAAAAACTGTTTTTT,CASSRGTVYEKLFF
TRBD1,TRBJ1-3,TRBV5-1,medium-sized,TGCGCCAGCAGCACAGGACAGGGCTCTGGAAACACCATATATTTT,CASSTGQGSGNTIYF
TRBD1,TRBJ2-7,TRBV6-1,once,TGTGCCAGCAAACCGGGACAGGTAGTCTACAACGAGCAGTACTTC,CASKPGQVVYNEQYF
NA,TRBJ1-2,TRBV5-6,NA,TGTGCCAGCAGCTTCGGCTCCGGGGTTGGATACTATGGCTACACCTTC,CASSFGSGVGYYGYTF
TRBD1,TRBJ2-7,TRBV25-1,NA,TGTGCCAGCAGCGATCCGGGACAGGGAACCTACGAGCAGTACTTC,CASSDPGQGTYEQYF
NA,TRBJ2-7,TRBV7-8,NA,TGTGCCAGCAGCTCTTCTCGCGAGCAGTACTTC,CASSSSREQYF